This TCR beta chain was recovered during a study of radiotherapy plus CTLA-4 blockade in lung cancer. Notes on the study in general: Radiotherapy was combined with ipilimumab, and tumor-derived TCR clones then expanded in blood.

Using immunoSEQ multiplex PCR, the repertoire was profiled, and TCRdb retains in-frame clones only, with some absent. The sample holds 65,000 to 70,000 clones, less than 80% seen once. A remark on this clone: Its antigen is not known.

The germline V gene encodes CDR1 LGHNA and CDR2 YSLEER. V trimming: 3 bases; J trimming: 7 bases; junction bases outside the gene matches: 5. The CDR3 loop spans 16 amino acids. The starting material was peripheral blood, obtained from a patient treated with radiotherapy plus ipilimumab. The clonotype was recovered from a human donor with non-small cell lung cancer who had a complete response to radiotherapy plus ipilimumab. The chain has TRBV4-3 and TRBJ2-3, with 15 bases identical to TRBD2. CDR3 loop: CASSQTGTSGRNTQYF. The CDR3 DNA reads TGCGCCAGCAGCCAGACCGGGACTAGCGGGAGGAATACGCAGTATTTT.